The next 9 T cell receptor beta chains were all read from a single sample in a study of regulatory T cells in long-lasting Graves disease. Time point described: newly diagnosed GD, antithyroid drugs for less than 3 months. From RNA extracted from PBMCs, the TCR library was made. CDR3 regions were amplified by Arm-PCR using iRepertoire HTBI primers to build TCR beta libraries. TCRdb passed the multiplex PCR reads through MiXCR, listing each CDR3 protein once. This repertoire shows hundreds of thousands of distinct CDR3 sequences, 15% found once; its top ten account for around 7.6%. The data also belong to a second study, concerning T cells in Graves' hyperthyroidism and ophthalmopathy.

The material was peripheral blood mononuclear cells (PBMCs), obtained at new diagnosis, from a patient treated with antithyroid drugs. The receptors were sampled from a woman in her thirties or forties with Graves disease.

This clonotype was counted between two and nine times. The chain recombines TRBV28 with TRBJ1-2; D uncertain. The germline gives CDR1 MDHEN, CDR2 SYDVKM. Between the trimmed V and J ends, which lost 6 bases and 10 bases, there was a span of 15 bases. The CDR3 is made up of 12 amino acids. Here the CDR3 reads CASRRATLVYTF. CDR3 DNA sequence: TGTGCCAGCAGGAGGGCTACGCTAGTCTACACCTTC.

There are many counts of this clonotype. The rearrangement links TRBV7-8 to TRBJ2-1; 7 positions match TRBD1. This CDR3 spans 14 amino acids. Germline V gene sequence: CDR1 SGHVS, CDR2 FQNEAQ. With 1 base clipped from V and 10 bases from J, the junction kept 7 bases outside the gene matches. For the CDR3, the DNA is TGTGCCAGCAGCTTAGAGCTTAGGGGGCGCGAGCAGTTCTTC. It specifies CASSLELRGREQFF.

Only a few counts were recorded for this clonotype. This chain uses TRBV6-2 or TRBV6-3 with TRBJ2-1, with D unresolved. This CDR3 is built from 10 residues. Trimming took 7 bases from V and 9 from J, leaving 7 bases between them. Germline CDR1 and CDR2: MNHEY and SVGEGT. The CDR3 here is CASMWSEQFF. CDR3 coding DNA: TGTGCCAGCATGTGGTCTGAGCAGTTCTTC.

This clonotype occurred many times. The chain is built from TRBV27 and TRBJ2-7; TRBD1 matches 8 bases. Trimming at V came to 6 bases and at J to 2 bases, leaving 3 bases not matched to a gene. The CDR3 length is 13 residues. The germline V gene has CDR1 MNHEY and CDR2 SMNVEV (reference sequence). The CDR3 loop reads CASRGTGTYEQYF. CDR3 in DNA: TGTGCCAGCAGGGGGACAGGAACCTACGAGCAGTACTTC.

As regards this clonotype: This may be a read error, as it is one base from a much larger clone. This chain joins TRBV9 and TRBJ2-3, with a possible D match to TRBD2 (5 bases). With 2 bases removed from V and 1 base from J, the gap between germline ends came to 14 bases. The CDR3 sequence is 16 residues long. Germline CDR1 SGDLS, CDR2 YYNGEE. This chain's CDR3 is CASSVEVGEGTDTQYF. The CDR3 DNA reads TGTGCCAGCAGCGTTGAAGTGGGAGAGGGCACAGATACGCAGTATTTT.

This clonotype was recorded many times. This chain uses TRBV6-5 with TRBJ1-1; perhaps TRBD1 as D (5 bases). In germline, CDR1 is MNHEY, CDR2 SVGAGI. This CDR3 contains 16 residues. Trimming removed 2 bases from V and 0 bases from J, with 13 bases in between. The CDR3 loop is CASSYTLTDLNTEAFF. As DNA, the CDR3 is TGTGCCAGCAGTTACACTCTGACAGACCTGAACACTGAAGCTTTCTTT.

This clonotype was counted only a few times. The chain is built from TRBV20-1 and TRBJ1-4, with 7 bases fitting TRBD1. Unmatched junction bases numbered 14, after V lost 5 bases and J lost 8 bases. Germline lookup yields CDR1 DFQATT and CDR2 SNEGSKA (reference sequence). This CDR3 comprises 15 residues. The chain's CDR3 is CSASSQTGRWEKLFF. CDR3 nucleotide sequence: TGCAGTGCTTCGAGCCAGACAGGGAGGTGGGAAAAACTGTTTTTT.

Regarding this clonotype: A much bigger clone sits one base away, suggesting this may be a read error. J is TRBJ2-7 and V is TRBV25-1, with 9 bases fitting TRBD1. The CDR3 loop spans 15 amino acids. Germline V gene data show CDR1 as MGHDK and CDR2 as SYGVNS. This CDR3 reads CACSAQGQGGYEQYF. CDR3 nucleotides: TGTGCCTGCAGTGCCCAGGGACAGGGAGGATACGAGCAGTACTTC.

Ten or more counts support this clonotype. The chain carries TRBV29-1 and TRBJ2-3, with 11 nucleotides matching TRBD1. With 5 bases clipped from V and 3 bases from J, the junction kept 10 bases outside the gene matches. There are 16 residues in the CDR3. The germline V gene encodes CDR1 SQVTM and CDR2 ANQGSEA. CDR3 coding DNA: TGCAGCGTTACCGATAGGACAGGGGGCGTAACAGATACGCAGTATTTT. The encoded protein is CSVTDRTGGVTDTQYF.